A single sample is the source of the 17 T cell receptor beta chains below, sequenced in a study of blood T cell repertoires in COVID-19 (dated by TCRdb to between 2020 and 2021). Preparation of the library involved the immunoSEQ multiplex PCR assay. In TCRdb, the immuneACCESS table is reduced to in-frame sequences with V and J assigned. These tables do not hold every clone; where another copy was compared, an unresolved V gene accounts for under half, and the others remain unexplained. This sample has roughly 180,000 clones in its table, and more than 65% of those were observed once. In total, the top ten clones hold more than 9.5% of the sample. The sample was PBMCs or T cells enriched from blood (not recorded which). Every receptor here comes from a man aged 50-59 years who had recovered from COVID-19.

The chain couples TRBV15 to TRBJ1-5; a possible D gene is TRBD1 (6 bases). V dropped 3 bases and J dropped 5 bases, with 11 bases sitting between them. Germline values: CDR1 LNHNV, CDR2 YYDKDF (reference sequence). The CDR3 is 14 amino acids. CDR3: CATSSTGPHQPQHF. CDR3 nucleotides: TGTGCCACCAGCAGTACAGGGCCCCATCAGCCCCAGCATTTT.

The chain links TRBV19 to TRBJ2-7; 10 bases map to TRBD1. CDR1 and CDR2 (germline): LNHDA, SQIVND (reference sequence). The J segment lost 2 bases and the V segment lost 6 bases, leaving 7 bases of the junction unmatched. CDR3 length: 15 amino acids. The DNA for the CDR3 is TGTGCCAGTAGACCCACAGGGACAGGGGCCTACGAGCAGTACTTC. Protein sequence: CASRPTGTGAYEQYF.

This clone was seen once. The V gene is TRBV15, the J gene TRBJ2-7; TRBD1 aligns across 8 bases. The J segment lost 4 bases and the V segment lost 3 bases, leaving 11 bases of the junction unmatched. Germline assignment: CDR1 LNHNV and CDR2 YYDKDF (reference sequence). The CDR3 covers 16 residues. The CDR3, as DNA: TGTGCCACCAGCAGGGGGACAGGTGGGGGAATATACGAGCAGTACTTC. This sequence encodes CATSRGTGGGIYEQYF.

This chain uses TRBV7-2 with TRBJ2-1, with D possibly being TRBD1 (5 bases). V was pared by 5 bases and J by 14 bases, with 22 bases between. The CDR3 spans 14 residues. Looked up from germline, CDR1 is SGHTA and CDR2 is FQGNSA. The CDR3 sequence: CASSESRTSPPEFF. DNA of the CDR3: TGTGCCAGCAGCGAAAGCCGGACATCTCCTCCCGAGTTCTTC.

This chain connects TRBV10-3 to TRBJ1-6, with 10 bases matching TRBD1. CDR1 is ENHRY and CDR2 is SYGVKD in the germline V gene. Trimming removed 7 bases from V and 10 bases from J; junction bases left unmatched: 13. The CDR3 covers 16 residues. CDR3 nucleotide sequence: TGTGCCATCATGGACCCGGGACAGGGGAACGAATCACCCCTCCACTTT. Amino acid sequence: CAIMDPGQGNESPLHF.

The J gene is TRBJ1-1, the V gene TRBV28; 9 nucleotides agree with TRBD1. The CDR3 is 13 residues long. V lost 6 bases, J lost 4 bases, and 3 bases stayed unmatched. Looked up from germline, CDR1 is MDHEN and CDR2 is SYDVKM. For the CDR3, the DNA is TGTGCCAGCAGGCCACAGGGGGCCACTGAAGCTTTCTTT. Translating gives CASRPQGATEAFF.

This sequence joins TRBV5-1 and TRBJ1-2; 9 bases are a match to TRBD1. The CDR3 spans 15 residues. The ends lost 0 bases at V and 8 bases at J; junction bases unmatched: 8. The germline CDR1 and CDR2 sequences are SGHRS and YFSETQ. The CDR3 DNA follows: TGCGCCAGCAGCTTGGAGGGGACAGGGAGTTACGGCTACACCTTC. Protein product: CASSLEGTGSYGYTF. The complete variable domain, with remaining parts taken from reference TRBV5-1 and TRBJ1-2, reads KAGVTQTPRYLIKTRGQQVTLSCSPISGHRSVSWYQQTPGQGLQFLFEYFSETQRNKGNFPGRFSGRQFSNSRSEMNVSTLELGDSALYLCASSLEGTGSYGYTFGSGTRLTVV.

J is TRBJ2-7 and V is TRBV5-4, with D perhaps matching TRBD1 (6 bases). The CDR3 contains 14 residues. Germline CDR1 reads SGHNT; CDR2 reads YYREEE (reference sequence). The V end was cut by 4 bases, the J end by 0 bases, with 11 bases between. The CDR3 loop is CASSRTGSSYEQYF. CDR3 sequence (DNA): TGTGCCAGCAGCAGAACAGGGTCCTCCTACGAGCAGTACTTC.

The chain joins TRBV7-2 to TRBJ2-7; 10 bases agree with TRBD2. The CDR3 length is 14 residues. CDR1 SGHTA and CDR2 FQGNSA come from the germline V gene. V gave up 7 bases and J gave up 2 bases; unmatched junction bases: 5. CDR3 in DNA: TGTGCCAGCACACTGAGCGGGGGGGCCTACGAGCAGTACTTC. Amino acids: CASTLSGGAYEQYF.

In DNA, the CDR3 is TGCGCCAGCAGCCCAAGGCAGGGGGCCCTTTCACCCCTCCACTTT. This sequence encodes CASSPRQGALSPLHF. The chain links TRBV5-1 to TRBJ1-6, with TRBD1 matching over 8 bases. The CDR3 loop spans 15 amino acids. J lost 9 bases, V lost 4 bases, and 9 bases had no gene match. The germline gives CDR1 SGHRS, CDR2 YFSETQ.

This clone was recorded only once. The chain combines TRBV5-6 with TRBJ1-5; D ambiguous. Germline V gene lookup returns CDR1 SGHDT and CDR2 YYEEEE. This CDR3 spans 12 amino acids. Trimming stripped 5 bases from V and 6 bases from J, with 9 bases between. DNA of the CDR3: TGTGCCAGCAGTACCCTGGCTCAGCCCCAGCATTTT. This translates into CASSTLAQPQHF.

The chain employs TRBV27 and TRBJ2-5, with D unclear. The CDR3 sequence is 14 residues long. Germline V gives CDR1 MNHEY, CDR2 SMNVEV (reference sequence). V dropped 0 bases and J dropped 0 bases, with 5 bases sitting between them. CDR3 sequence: CASSLSRNQETQYF. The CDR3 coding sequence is TGTGCCAGCAGTTTATCGCGAAACCAAGAGACCCAGTACTTC.

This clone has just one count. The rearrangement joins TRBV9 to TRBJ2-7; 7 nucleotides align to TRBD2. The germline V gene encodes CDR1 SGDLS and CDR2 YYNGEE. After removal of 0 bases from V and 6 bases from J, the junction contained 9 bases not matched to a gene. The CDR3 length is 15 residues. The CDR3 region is CASSVDPSGLGEQYF. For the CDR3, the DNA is TGTGCCAGCAGCGTAGACCCTAGCGGTCTGGGCGAGCAGTACTTC.

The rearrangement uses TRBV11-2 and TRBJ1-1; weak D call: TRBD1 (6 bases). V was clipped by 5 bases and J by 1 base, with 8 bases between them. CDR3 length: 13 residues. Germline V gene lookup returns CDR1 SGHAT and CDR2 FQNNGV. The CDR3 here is CASSRTENTEAFF. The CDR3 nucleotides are TGTGCCAGCAGCCGGACAGAGAACACTGAAGCTTTCTTT.

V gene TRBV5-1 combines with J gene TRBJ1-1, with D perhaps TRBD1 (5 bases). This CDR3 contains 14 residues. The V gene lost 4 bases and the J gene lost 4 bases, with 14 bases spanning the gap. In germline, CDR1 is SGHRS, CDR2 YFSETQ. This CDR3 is CASSNAGVGTEAFF. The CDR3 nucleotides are TGCGCCAGCAGCAACGCGGGGGTGGGCACTGAAGCTTTCTTT.

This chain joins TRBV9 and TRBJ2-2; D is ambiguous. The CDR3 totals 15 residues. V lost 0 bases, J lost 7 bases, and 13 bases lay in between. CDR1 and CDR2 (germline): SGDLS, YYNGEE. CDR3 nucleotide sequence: TGTGCCAGCAGCGTAGGTGCTCCAGGCAGCGGGGAGCTGTTTTTT. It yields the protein CASSVGAPGSGELFF.

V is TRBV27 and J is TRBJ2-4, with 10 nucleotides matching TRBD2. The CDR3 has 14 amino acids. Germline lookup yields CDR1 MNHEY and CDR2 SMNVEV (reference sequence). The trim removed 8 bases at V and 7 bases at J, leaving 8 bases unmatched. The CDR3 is CASSKAGGGNIQYF. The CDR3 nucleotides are TGTGCCAGCTCCAAAGCGGGAGGGGGGAACATTCAGTACTTC.